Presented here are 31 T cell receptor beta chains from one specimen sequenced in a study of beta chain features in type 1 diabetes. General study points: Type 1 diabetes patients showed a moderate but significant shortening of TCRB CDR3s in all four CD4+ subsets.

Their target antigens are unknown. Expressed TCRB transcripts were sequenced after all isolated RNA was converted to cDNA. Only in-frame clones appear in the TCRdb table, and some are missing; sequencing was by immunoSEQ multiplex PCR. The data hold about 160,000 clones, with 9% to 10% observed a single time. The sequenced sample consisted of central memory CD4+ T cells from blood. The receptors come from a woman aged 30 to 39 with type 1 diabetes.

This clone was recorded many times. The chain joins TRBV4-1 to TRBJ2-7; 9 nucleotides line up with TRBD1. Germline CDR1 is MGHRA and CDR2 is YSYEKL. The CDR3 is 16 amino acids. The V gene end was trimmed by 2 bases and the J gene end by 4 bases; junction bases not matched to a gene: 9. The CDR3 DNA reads TGCGCCAGCAGCCAATCGAACAGGGGGCGCATGTACGAGCAGTACTTC. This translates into CASSQSNRGRMYEQYF.

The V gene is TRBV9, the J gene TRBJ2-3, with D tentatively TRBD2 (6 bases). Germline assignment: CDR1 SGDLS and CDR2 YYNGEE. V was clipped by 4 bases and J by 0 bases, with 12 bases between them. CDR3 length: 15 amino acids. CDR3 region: CASSLDGGSTDTQYF. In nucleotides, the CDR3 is TGTGCCAGCAGCCTTGATGGAGGGAGCACAGATACGCAGTATTTT.

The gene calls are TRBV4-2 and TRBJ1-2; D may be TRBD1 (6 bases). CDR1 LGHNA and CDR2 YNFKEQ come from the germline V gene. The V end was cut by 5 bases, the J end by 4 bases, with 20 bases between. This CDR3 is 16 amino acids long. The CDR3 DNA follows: TGTGCCAGCAGCGACCGAATGGACAGAATCTTCTATGGCTACACCTTC. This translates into CASSDRMDRIFYGYTF.

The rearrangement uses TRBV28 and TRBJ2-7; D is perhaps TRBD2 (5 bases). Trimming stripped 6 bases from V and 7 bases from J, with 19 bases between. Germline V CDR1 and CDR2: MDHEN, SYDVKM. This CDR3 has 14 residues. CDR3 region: CASSLAGQPREQYF. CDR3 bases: TGTGCCAGCAGCCTCGCGGGCCAACCGAGGGAGCAGTACTTC.

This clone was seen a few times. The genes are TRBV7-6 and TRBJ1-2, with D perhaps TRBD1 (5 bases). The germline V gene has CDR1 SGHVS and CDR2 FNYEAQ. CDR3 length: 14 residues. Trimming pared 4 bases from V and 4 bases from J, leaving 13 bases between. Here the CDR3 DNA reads TGTGCCAGCAGCTACGGGGGGTTGGGCTATGGCTACACCTTC. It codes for CASSYGGLGYGYTF.

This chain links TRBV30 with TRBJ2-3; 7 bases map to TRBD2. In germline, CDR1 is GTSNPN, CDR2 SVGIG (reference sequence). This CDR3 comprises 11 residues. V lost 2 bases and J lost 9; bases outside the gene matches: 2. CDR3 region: CAWSWEGTQYF. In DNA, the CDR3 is TGTGCCTGGAGTTGGGAGGGGACGCAGTATTTT.

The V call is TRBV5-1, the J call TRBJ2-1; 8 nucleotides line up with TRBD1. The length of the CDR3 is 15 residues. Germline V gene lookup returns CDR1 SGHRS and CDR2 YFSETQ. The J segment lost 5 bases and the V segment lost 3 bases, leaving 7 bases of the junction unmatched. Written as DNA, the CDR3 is TGCGCCAGCAGCTGGCAACCGGGACAGGACAATGAGCAGTTCTTC. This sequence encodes CASSWQPGQDNEQFF.

As DNA, the CDR3 is TGTGCCAGCAGCCTGGGACAGGGAGGCTACGAGCAGTACTTC. It is translated as CASSLGQGGYEQYF. The rearrangement uses TRBV5-6 and TRBJ2-5, with 9 nucleotides matching TRBD1. The end of the DNA fits TRBJ2-7 better, so the J call may be wrong. Germline values: CDR1 SGHDT, CDR2 YYEEEE. CDR3 length: 14 amino acids.

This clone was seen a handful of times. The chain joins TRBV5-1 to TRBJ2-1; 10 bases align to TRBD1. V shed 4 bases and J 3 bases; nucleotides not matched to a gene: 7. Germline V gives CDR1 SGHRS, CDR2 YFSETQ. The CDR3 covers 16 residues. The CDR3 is CASSERQGANYNEQFF. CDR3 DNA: TGCGCCAGCAGCGAAAGACAGGGGGCCAACTACAATGAGCAGTTCTTC.

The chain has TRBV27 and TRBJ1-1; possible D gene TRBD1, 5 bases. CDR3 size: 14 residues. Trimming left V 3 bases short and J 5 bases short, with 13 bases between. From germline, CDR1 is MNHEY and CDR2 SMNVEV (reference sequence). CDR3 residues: CASSLGPGRTEAFF. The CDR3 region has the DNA TGTGCCAGCAGTTTGGGGCCAGGAAGGACTGAAGCTTTCTTT.

The CDR3 sequence: CASTGTGKNYGYTF. CDR3 DNA: TGTGCCAGCACCGGGACAGGGAAAAACTATGGCTACACCTTC. The J gene is TRBJ1-2, the V gene TRBV7-2, with TRBD1 matching 9 bases. The germline CDR1 and CDR2 sequences are SGHTA and FQGNSA. J was trimmed by 2 bases and V by 7 bases; bases with no gene match: 5. This CDR3 has 14 amino acids.

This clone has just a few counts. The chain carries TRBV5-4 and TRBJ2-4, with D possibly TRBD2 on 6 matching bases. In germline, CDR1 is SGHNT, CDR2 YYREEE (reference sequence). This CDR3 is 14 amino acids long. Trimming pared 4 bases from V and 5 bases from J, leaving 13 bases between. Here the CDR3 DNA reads TGTGCCAGCAGCCCCCGGGGAGGCCAAAACATTCAGTACTTC. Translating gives CASSPRGGQNIQYF.

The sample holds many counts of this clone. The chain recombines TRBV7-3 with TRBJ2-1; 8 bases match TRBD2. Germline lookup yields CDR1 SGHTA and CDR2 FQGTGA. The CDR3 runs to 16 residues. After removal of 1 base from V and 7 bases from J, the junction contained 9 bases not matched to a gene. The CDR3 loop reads CASSLNREGRINEQFF. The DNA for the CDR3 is TGTGCCAGCAGCTTAAACCGGGAGGGCCGTATAAATGAGCAGTTCTTC.

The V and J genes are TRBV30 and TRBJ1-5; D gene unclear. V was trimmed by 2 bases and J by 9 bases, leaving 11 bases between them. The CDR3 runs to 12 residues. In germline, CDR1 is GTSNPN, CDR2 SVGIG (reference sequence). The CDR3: CAWSRSTGPQHF. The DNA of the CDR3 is TGTGCCTGGAGTCGGTCTACGGGGCCCCAGCATTTT.

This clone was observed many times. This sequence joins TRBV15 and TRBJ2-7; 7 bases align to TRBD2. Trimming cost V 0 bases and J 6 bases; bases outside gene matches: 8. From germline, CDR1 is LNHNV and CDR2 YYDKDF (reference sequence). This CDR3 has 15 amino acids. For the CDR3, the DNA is TGTGCCACCAGCAGAGATGGAGCGGGATCGAGCGAGCAGTACTTC. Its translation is CATSRDGAGSSEQYF.

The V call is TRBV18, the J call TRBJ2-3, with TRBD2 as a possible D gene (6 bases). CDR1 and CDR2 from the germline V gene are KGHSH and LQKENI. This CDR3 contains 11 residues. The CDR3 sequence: CAGTADDTQYF. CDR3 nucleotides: TGTGCGGGGACTGCGGACGATACGCAGTATTTT.

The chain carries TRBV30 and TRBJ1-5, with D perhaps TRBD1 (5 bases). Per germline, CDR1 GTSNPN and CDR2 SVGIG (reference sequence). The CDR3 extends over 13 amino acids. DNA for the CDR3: TGTGCTGGAGCCAGGGCCCCTGGTGGGCCCCAGCATTTT. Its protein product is CAGARAPGGPQHF.

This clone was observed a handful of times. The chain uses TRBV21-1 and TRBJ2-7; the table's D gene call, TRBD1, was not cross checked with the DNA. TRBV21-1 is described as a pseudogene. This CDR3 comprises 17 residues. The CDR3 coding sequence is TGTGCCAGCGCCCAGGGCCCCCGGACAGGGGCTTTATACGAGCAGTACTTC. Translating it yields CASAQGPRTGALYEQYF.

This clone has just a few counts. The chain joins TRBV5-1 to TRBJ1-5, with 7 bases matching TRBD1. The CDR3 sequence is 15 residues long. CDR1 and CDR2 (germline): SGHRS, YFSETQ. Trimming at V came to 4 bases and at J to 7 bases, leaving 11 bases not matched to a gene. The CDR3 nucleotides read TGCGCCAGCAGCCCGACGGGGGACAGTGAACAGCCCCAGCATTTT. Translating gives CASSPTGDSEQPQHF.

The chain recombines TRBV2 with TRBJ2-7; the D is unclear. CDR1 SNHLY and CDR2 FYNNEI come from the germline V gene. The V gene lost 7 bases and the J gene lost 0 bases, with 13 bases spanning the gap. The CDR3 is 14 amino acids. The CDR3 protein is CASTAQLSSYEQYF. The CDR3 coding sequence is TGTGCCAGCACTGCCCAACTTAGCTCCTACGAGCAGTACTTC.

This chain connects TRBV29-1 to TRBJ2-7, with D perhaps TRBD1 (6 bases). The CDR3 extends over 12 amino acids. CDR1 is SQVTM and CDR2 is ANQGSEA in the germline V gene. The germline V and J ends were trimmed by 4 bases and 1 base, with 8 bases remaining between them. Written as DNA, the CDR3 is TGCAGCGTTGGTGGACAGTCCTACGAGCAGTACTTC. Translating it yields CSVGGQSYEQYF.

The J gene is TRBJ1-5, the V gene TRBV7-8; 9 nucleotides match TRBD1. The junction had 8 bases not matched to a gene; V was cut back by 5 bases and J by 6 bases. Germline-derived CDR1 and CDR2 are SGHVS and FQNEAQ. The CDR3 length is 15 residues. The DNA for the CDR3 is TGTGCCAGCAGCCGTAGACAGGGGGAGGGTCAGCCCCAGCATTTT. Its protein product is CASSRRQGEGQPQHF.

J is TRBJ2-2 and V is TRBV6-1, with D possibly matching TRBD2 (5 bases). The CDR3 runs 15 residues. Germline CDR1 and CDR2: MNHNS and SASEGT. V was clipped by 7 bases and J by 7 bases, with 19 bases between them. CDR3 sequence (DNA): TGTGCCAGCACTCAGACACTCAGCGGTATCGGGGAGCTGTTTTTT. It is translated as CASTQTLSGIGELFF.

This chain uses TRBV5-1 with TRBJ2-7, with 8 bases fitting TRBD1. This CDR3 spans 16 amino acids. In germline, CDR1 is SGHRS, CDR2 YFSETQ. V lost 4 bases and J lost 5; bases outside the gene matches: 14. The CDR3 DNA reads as TGCGCCAGCAGCCCAGATACCAGGGGGCGGAATGACGAGCAGTACTTC. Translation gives CASSPDTRGRNDEQYF.

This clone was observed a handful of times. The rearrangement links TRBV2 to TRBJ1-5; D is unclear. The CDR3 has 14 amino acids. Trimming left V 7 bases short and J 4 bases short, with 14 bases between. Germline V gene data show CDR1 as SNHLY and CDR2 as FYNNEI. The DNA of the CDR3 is TGTGCCAGCAAGAGGGCCGGGGATAATCAGCCCCAGCATTTT. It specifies CASKRAGDNQPQHF.

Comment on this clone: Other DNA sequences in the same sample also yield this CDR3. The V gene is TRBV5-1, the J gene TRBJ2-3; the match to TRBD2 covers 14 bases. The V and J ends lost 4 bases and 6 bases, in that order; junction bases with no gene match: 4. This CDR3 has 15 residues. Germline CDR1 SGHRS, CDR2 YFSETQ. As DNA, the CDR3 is TGCGCCAGCAGCCTGGGACTAGCGGGAGCTGATACGCAGTATTTT. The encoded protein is CASSLGLAGADTQYF.

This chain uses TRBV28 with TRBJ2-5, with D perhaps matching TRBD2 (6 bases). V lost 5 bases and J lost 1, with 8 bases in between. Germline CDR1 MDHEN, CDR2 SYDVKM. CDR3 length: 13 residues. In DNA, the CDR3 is TGTGCCAGCAGTCCGGGACTCCAAGAGACCCAGTACTTC. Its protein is CASSPGLQETQYF.

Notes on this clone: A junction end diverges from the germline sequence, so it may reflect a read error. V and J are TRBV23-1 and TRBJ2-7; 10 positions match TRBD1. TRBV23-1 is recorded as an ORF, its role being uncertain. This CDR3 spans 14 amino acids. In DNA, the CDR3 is TGCGCCAGCAGTCAAAACCGGGACAGGGGTTGTCACAACTTC. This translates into CASSQNRDRGCHNF.

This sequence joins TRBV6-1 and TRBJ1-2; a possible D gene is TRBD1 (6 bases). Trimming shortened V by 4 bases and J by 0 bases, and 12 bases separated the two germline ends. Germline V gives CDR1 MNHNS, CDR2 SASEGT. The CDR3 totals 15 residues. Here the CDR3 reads CASSGQEQTNYGYTF. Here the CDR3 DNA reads TGTGCCAGCAGTGGACAGGAGCAAACTAACTATGGCTACACCTTC.

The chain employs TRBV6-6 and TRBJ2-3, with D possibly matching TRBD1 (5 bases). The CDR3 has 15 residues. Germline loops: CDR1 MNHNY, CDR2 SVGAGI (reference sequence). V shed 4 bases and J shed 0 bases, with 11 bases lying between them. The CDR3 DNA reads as TGTGCCAGCAGTTTGACAGACACTAGCACAGATACGCAGTATTTT. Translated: CASSLTDTSTDTQYF.

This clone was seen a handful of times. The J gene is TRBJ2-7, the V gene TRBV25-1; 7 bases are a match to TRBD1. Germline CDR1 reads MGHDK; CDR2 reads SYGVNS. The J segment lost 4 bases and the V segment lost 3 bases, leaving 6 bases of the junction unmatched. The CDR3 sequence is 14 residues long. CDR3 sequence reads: CASSDLGRGYEQYF. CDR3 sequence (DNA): TGTGCCAGCAGTGATCTTGGCAGGGGGTACGAGCAGTACTTC.